This entry features one TCR beta chain sequence. Its antigen remains unidentified. The record originates from a study of cytomegalovirus exposure and HLA in healthy donors. V shed 8 bases, J shed 7 bases, and the junction held 8 bases outside the gene matches. Germline-derived CDR1 and CDR2 are MNHNS and SASEGT. CDR3 length: 14 residues. The PCR employed 60 Vbeta primers together with 13 Jbeta primers. Libraries were prepared by immunoSEQ multiplex PCR; TCRdb keeps only in-frame clonotypes and omits some of them. This table holds 150,000 to 200,000 clones, approximately 75% found once. Notes on the study in general: Later analysis suggested links between common viral pathogens and several top significant clusters.

Every donor was a healthy person donating bone marrow. V gene TRBV6-1 combines with J gene TRBJ2-1; 10 nucleotides match TRBD2. Sequenced sample: PBMCs. This sequence originates from a woman aged 18-29 years in good health and CMV-seronegative. The CDR3, as DNA: TGTGCCAGCTCAGCGGGGGGGCCAGGGAATGAGCAGTTCTTC. This codes for CASSAGGPGNEQFF.